The entry below describes one TCR beta chain. This clone has just a few counts. Its antigen is currently not known. Base qualities are missing; no much larger clone stands one base away. CDR1 and CDR2, looked up from the germline V gene (reference sequence), are SEHNR and FQNEAQ. The cysteine opens and the phenylalanine closes a CDR3 of 13 amino acids. The DNA shown is the 39-base CDR3, in frame from base 1. V is clipped by 6 bases and J by 8 bases, and the sequence between their germline boundaries is 16 bases long. In total, roughly 710 healthy bone marrow donors made up the cohort. At the time of sampling, every cohort member was nominally healthy, though immune exposures that went unrecorded were likely present. CMV serostatus was positive for 250 to 300 and negative for about 55% of the 666 cohort members, and was not recorded for this donor. Every donor gave a peripheral blood sample, and the peripheral blood mononuclear cells from that sample were used for TCR beta sequencing. Genomic DNA was extracted from the blood cell samples with the Qiagen DNeasy Blood Extraction Kit.

This sample stems from a study of cytomegalovirus exposure and HLA in healthy donors listed by TCRdb under 2017. About the investigation overall: An earlier analysis of approximately 640 of the donors reported more than 250 Gb of sequence data and some 100 million unique TCR beta sequences from around 200 million T cells. Roughly 300 gigabases of sequencing data and approximately 84 million unique TCR sequences were included in an early release covering 550 to 800 HLA-typed donors. Of the roughly 400 genotyped donors, 65% to 90% were placed in the genetic ancestry cluster associated with self-reported Caucasian donors. The study was designed to test whether signatures of past pathogen exposure could be identified by cataloging public T cell receptors. The study profiled the T cell repertoires of more than 500 subjects by immunosequencing and related them to cytomegalovirus serostatus. In addition to the first cohort of approximately 650 subjects, a separate validation cohort of approximately 110 different subjects was used. High-throughput TCR immunosequencing, statistical association of individual TCRs with disease status, and machine learning were combined to predict cytomegalovirus infection status. A later analysis re-examined previously published TCR beta repertoires from more than 650 donors and added high-resolution HLA genotyping to investigate patterns of TCR occurrence. Rather than drawing on any new phenotypic data, the later analysis identified candidate immune exposures from TCR beta sequences and the way those sequences occurred across donors. To decide whether each TCR beta V gene segment behaved as functional or pseudogenic, an earlier analysis of nearly 600 of the donors relied on high-throughput TCR beta sequencing. Alongside the repertoire data, information on donor age, sex, ethnicity and CMV serostatus was compiled. Genome-wide SNP genotypes for about 65% of the 666 donors were used in a later genetic analysis, which treated that subset as a discovery cohort. Every discovery cohort repertoire had been produced on one sequencing platform. HLA typing covered class I and class II loci at four-digit resolution. Typing coverage varied by locus: roughly 620-640 donors for A, B, C, DRB1 and DQB1; roughly 560 for DQA1; more than 600 for DPA1; more than 450 for DPB1. About five DR-DQ haplotypes were handled as single units for association and clustering, since linkage in the cohort was strong. Among almost 400 genotyped donors of the cohort, an average of 235,054 unique TCR beta nucleotide sequences were sequenced per donor, about a sixth of them non-productive.

The protocol used for the library was the immunoSEQ multiplex PCR assay. A mixture of 60 forward primers for TCR Vbeta segments and 13 reverse primers for TCR Jbeta segments was used in the multiplex PCR. The CDR3 region of rearranged TCR beta genes was amplified from genomic DNA with a multiplex PCR assay. The Illumina HiSeq System was used to sequence the amplified TCR beta libraries as 87-base-pair reads. The original methods were these. A later analysis counted about 80 million unique TCR beta chains across the 550 to 800 repertoires, and roughly 9.9 million of these chains were shared by at least two donors. Raw reads were error-corrected and collapsed into unique sequences with a nearest-neighbor algorithm that merged closely related sequences to remove PCR and sequencing errors. To assign V, D and J gene segments, CDR3 sequences were aligned to IMGT reference sequences. Each retained sequence needed at least a six-nucleotide match to both a V gene segment and a J gene segment. A rearrangement was called productive if the CDR3 had no stop codons and remained in frame with V and J, and every other rearrangement was called non-productive. CDR3 was defined by IMGT convention, running from the second conserved V-encoded cysteine to the conserved J-encoded phenylalanine. The earlier analysis of about 530 of the donors excluded any sequence lacking an unambiguous match to a single V gene segment. In an earlier analysis of approximately 550 of the donors, V segments were called functional above 56.7% productive rearrangements and were called segregating when the between-donor standard deviation exceeded 5%. A statistical classification framework was built for diagnosing cytomegalovirus status from the catalog of TCR beta chain sequences. In a later analysis, TCR nucleotide sequences were compared against IMGT/GENE-DB human TR gene sequences so that V and J genes could be assigned. Using the TCRdist pipeline, a later analysis assigned CDR3 sequences along with most-parsimonious VDJ recombination scenarios. A later analysis defined each TCR beta chain by its CDR3 amino acid sequence plus V-gene family, and excluded reads lacking a unique V-gene family. As a way to deal with suspected cross-contamination and a sequencing artifact, a later analysis dropped 592 nucleotide sequences that were highly shared and had low generation probability. A later analysis calculated a clonal expansion index for each public chain from normalized within-repertoire ranks of inferred template counts. A later analysis computed generation probabilities with a VDJ recombination model fitted to out-of-frame rearrangements, and checked the results against IGoR. In a later analysis, hypergeometric tests were used to score TCR-TCR, TCR-HLA and TCR-CMV co-occurrence, with a repertoire-size bias correction applied to TCR pairs. In a later analysis, false discovery rates were estimated by permuting HLA or CMV assignments 20 times. In a later analysis, co-occurring TCRs were grouped using DBSCAN, and TCRdist sequence similarity was added for clustering within HLA-allele-positive subsets. Repertoires with fewer than 30,000 or more than 120,000 public chains were left out of co-occurrence clustering, as were four to six repertoires with anomalous nucleotide sharing. Here the immuneACCESS table is served through TCRdb, limited to in-frame sequences with V and J called. Missing clones are a known gap in these copies; in checked studies unresolved V genes cover under half, and the rest lacks a known reason. V and J calls and clone size are given by that table; D and trimming were obtained from the DNA. The sample contains approximately 150,000 clones, 79% of them found a single time. Around 3.2% of the sample is taken by the ten largest.

Study-wide conclusions, independent of this receptor: The earlier analysis of some 540 of the donors excluded around 17 rarely observed V segments, including chromosome 9 orphons, because counts were too low. The authors suggested that the approach could potentially be generalized to other disease states and immunological phenotypes. A later genetic analysis reported fewer N-insertions in productive TCRs among donors in an Asian-associated ancestry cluster than the roughly 670-donor mean. Sequencing depth was assumed to be roughly uniform across donors in the presence/absence analyses, though that assumption may not hold. Because HLA typing was unavailable for some donors at each locus, only the typed subset was used in association tests. A cluster of highly shared sequence variants was judged likely to be a technical artifact of the sequencing pipeline. The classifier was reported to diagnose cytomegalovirus status with high specificity and sensitivity in both the original and validation cohorts. This cohort had only TCR beta chains sequenced, and the lack of alpha or paired-chain data limited which features could be detected. A few of the identified cytomegalovirus-associated TCR beta chains were confirmed in vitro to be specific for cytomegalovirus antigens. Specific HLA alleles were associated with 16,951 TCR beta sequences at a false discovery rate of 0.05 in a later analysis. The only immune exposure information available for the cohort was CMV serostatus. Most TCR sequences were seen in very few donors, while some public TCRs were found in many individuals. A further reported finding was that TCR beta sequences accurately predicted the HLA-A and HLA-B alleles for most subjects in the first cohort. An association between a missense DCLRE1C variant and V-gene and J-gene trimming of TCR beta chains was found in a later genetic analysis and replicated in an independent cohort. The 87-base-pair reads could not distinguish some IMGT-functional V segments, including TRBV6-2 and TRBV6-3, so those segments were excluded. A later analysis reported that several top co-occurrence clusters appeared linked to parvovirus B19, influenza, CMV and Epstein-Barr virus. In a later analysis, TCR association rates were found to vary across HLA loci, with the most associated TCRs seen for DRB1 alleles and the fewest for HLA-C alleles. In a later analysis, HLA-associated TCR beta chains showed more clonal expansion and lower generation probabilities than non-associated chains that were equally common. When HLA alleles, especially DR and DQ, strongly co-occurred, attributing TCR associations to individual alleles was difficult. The study listed around 160 TCR beta chains as associated with cytomegalovirus. Linkage disequilibrium might explain the correlated functional status among segregating V segments, but an unknown experimental factor could not be ruled out. In a later analysis, most CMV-associated TCR beta chains were found to appear HLA-restricted, with HLA associations seemingly driven largely by CMV exposure. In an earlier analysis of approximately 590 of the donors, most TCR beta V segments were observed in productive rearrangements about 87% or about 30% of the time, broadly matching IMGT annotations.

The chain is made from TRBV7-9 and TRBJ1-2, with the D gene too uncertain to name. The receptor comes from a human donor in good health. Sequencing used PBMCs. For the CDR3, the sequence is CASSPEYTPGYTF. The DNA sequence follows: TGTGCCAGCAGTCCCGAATATACTCCGGGCTACACCTTC.